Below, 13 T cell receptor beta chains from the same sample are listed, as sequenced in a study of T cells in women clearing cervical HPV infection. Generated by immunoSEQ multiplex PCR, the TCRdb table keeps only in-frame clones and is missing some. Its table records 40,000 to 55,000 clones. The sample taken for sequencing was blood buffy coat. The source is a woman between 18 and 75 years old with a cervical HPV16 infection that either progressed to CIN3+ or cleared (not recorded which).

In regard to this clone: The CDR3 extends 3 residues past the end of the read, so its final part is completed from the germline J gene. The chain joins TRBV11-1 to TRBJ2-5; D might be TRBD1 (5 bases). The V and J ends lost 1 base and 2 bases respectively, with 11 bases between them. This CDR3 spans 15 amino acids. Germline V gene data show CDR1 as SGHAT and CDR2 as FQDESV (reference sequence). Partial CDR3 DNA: TGTGCCAGCAGCTTAGAGGGGTCAGGACAAGAGACC. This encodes CASSLEGSGQET. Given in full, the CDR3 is CASSLEGSGQETQYF.

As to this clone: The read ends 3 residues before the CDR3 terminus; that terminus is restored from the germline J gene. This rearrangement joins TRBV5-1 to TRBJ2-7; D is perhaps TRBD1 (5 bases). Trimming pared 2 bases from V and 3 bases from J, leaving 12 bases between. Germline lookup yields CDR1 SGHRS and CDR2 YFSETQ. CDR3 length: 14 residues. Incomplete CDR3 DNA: TGCGCCAGCAGCTTAAGTGGGGCGAGCTACGAG. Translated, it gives CASSLSGASYE. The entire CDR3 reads CASSLSGASYEQYF.

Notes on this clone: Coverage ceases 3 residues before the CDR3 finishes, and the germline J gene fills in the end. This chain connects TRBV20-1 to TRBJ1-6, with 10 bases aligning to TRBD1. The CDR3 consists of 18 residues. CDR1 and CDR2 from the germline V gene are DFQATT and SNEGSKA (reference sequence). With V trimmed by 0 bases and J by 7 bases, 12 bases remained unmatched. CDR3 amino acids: CSARDPGQGKILNSPLHF. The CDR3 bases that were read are TGCAGTGCTAGAGATCCGGGACAGGGGAAAATATTGAATTCACCC.

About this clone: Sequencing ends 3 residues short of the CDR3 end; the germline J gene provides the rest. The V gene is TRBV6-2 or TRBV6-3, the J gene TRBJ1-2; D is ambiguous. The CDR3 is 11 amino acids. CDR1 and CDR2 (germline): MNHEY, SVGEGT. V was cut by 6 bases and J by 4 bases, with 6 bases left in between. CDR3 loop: CASRDFYGYTF. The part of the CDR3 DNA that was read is TGTGCCAGCAGGGACTTCTATGGC.

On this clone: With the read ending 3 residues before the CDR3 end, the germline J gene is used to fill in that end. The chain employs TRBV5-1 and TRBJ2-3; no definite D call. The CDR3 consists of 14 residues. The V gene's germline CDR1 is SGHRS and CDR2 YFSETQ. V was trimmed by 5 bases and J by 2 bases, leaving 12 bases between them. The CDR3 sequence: CASRVGSPTDTQYF. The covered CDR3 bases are TGCGCCAGCAGGGTAGGGTCTCCCACAGATACG.

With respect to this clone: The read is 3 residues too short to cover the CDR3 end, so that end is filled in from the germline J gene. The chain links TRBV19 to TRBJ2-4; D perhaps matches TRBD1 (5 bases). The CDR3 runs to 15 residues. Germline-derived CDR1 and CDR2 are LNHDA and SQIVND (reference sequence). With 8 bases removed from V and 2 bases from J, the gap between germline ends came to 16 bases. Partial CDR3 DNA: TGTGCCAGTTCCGAAGGGGTAAGGACCAAAAACATT. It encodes CASSEGVRTKNI. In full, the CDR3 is CASSEGVRTKNIQYF.

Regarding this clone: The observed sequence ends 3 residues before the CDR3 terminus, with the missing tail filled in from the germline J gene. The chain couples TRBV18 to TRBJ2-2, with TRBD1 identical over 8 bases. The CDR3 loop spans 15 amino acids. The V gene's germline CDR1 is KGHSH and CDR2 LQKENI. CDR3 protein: CASSPEVDREEKLFF. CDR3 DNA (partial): TGTGCCAGCTCTCCAGAAGTGGACAGGGAGGAAAAG.

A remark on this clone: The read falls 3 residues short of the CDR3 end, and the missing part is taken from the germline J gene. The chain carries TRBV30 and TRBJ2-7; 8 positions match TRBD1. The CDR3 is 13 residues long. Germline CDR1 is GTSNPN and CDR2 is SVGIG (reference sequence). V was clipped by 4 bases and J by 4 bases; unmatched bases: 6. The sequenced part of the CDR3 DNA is TGTGCCTGGACCCGGGACAGGTTTTACGAG. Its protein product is CAWTRDRFYE. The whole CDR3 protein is CAWTRDRFYEQYF.

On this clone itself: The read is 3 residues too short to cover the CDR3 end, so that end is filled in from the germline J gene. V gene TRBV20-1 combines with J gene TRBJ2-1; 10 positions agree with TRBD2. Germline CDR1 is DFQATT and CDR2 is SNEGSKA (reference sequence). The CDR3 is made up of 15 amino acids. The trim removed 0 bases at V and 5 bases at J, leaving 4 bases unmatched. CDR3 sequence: CSAREASGGNNEQFF. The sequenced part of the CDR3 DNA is TGCAGTGCTAGAGAAGCTAGCGGGGGAAACAATGAG.

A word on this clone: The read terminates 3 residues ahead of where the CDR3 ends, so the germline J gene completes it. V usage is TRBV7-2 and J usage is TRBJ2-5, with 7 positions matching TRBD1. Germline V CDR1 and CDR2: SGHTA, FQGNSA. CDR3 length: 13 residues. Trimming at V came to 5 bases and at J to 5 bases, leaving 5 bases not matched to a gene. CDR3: CASSRDRGETQYF. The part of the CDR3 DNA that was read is TGTGCCAGCAGCCGGGACAGAGGCGAGACC.

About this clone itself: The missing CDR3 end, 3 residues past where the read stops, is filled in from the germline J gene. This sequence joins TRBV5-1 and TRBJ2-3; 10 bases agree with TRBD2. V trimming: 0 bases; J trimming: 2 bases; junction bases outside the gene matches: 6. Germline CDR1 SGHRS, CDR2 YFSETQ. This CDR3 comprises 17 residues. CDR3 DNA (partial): TGCGCCAGCAGCTTGGTCCCCCTAGCGGGGGTCACAGATACG. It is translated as CASSLVPLAGVTDT. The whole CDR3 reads CASSLVPLAGVTDTQYF. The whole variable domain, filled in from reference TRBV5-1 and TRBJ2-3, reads KAGVTQTPRYLIKTRGQQVTLSCSPISGHRSVSWYQQTPGQGLQFLFEYFSETQRNKGNFPGRFSGRQFSNSRSEMNVSTLELGDSALYLCASSLVPLAGVTDTQYFGPGTRLTVL.

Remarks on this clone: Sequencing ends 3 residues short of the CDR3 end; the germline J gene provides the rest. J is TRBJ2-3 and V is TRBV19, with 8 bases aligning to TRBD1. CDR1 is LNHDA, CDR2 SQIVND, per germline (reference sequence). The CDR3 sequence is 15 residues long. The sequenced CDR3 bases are TGTGCCAGCAAGGACCATCGGACAGGGCATCAGCCG. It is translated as CASKDHRTGHQP. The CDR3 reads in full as CASKDHRTGHQPQYF.

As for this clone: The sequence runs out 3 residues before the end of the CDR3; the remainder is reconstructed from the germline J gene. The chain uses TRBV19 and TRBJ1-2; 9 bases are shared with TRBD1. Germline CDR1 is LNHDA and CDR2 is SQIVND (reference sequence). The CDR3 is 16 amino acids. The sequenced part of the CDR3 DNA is TGTGCCAGTAGTCAAGGGGGGACAGGGTTTGGGGAGAGC. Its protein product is CASSQGGTGFGES. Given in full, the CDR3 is CASSQGGTGFGESYTF.